These 30 T cell receptor beta chains share one sample of origin, sequenced in a study of T-cell reconstitution after alpha-beta-depleted transplantation in children (dated by TCRdb to the mid-2010s). The library was built by means of PCR. The reads were generated on an Illumina HiSeq 2500. TCR library preparation used molecular barcoding, with unique molecular identifiers applied to normalize quantification of the TCRbeta repertoire. TCRdb trimmed public reads at Q25 via fastp, called clones via MiXCR and kept in-frame beta chains. Each CDR3 protein gets just one entry, which takes the most common genes and DNA from the rows behind it. This sample holds more than 550,000 distinct CDR3 sequences; about 10% were observed only once. Approximately 4.1% of the sample is held by the ten biggest clonotypes. The material was PBMCs from the stem cell graft donor, obtained from the stem cell graft. The receptors derive from a human donor who donated a stem cell graft to a child with acute myeloid leukemia.

This chain links TRBV30 with TRBJ2-5; maybe TRBD2 (6 bases). V was shortened by 3 bases and J by 3 bases, with 14 bases between the two germline ends. The CDR3 covers 14 residues. CDR1 GTSNPN and CDR2 SVGIG come from the germline V gene (reference sequence). The CDR3 here is CAWSPRTTKETQYF. The CDR3 DNA reads as TGTGCCTGGAGCCCCCGGACTACAAAAGAGACCCAGTACTTC. The variable domain in full, completed from reference TRBV30 and TRBJ2-5, reads SQTIHQWPATLVQPVGSPLSLECTVEGTSNPNLYWYRQAAGRGLQLLFYSVGIGQISSEVPQNLSASRPQDRQFILSSKKLLLSDSGFYLCAWSPRTTKETQYFGPGTRLLVL.

The J gene is TRBJ1-1, the V gene TRBV29-1; 8 bases align to TRBD1. The germline CDR1 and CDR2 sequences are SQVTM and ANQGSEA. Trimming took 5 bases from V and 3 from J; bases not matched to a gene: 5. The CDR3 has 13 amino acids. Here the CDR3 reads CSVWTGTDTEAFF. Written as DNA, the CDR3 is TGCAGCGTTTGGACAGGGACGGACACTGAAGCTTTCTTT.

This clonotype was seen at least ten times. The rearrangement uses TRBV27 and TRBJ1-5, with D hard to call. This CDR3 is built from 14 residues. The V gene lost 2 bases and the J gene lost 3 bases, with 8 bases spanning the gap. Germline V CDR1 and CDR2: MNHEY, SMNVEV (reference sequence). The CDR3 here is CASSLGSINQPQHF. The CDR3, as DNA: TGTGCCAGCAGTTTAGGCAGTATCAATCAGCCCCAGCATTTT.

There are many counts of this clonotype. The V gene is TRBV5-1, the J gene TRBJ2-3, with 11 bases fitting TRBD2. Germline assignment: CDR1 SGHRS and CDR2 YFSETQ. Losses at the gene ends were 4 bases for V and 4 bases for J; bases not matched to a gene: 5. This CDR3 spans 15 amino acids. CDR3 nucleotides: TGCGCCAGCAGCACCATAGCGGGAGGGTCAGATACGCAGTATTTT. Protein: CASSTIAGGSDTQYF.

This clonotype was seen a handful of times. The rearrangement joins TRBV7-2 to TRBJ1-6; no firm D call. The CDR3 spans 14 residues. CDR1 is SGHTA, CDR2 FQGNSA, per germline. V lost 3 bases, J lost 3 bases, and 6 bases lay in between. CDR3 amino acids: CASSLGDYNSPLHF. CDR3 sequence (DNA): TGTGCCAGCAGCTTGGGAGACTATAATTCACCCCTCCACTTT. Combining the CDR3 with reference TRBV7-2 and TRBJ1-6 gives the whole variable domain GAGVSQSPSNKVTEKGKDVELRCDPISGHTALYWYRQSLGQGLEFLIYFQGNSAPDKSGLPSDRFSAERTGGSVSTLTIQRTQQEDSAVYLCASSLGDYNSPLHFGNGTRLTVT.

Many counts were recorded for this clonotype. The chain has TRBV20-1 and TRBJ2-7, with TRBD2 matching 7 bases. The ends lost 2 bases at V and 3 bases at J; junction bases unmatched: 19. Germline assignment: CDR1 DFQATT and CDR2 SNEGSKA (reference sequence). The CDR3 loop spans 18 amino acids. CDR3 DNA sequence: TGCAGTGCTAGACCCTGGGAGGCTAGCGGAGTCCCTTACTACGAGCAGTACTTC. Encoded protein: CSARPWEASGVPYYEQYF.

This clonotype was picked up a small number of times. The chain joins TRBV20-1 to TRBJ2-3; D perhaps matches TRBD1 (7 bases). Trimming removed 6 bases at V and 3 bases at J, with 19 bases between. Germline CDR1 reads DFQATT; CDR2 reads SNEGSKA (reference sequence). The CDR3 is 15 amino acids. CDR3 DNA: TGCAGTGCCGCGGGGACAGCCCTTAGGACAGATACGCAGTATTTT. Amino acid sequence: CSAAGTALRTDTQYF.

Ten or more counts support this clonotype. V gene TRBV29-1 combines with J gene TRBJ1-5; D is perhaps TRBD1 (6 bases). The germline CDR1 and CDR2 sequences are SQVTM and ANQGSEA. Trimming pared 4 bases from V and 0 bases from J, leaving 10 bases between. The CDR3 has 14 amino acids. CDR3 sequence reads: CSVGGGHSNQPQHF. CDR3 coding DNA: TGCAGCGTTGGTGGGGGGCATAGCAATCAGCCCCAGCATTTT.

This clonotype was seen a handful of times. The genes are TRBV30 and TRBJ2-1; a possible D gene is TRBD2 (5 bases). The V end lost 0 bases, the J end lost 11 bases, and 11 bases lay between the germline ends. The V gene's germline CDR1 is GTSNPN and CDR2 SVGIG (reference sequence). CDR3 length: 12 amino acids. The CDR3 DNA sequence: TGTGCCTGGAGTGTACTGGGAGTCAAGCAGTTCTTC. Its protein is CAWSVLGVKQFF.

This clonotype was seen repeatedly, ten times or more. The genes are TRBV9 and TRBJ1-1, with D possibly being TRBD1 (6 bases). The CDR3 totals 15 residues. The germline V gene has CDR1 SGDLS and CDR2 YYNGEE. The V and J ends lost 4 bases and 6 bases respectively, with 19 bases between them. The CDR3 loop is CASSPRQGPFPEAFF. CDR3 DNA sequence: TGTGCCAGCAGCCCCCGGCAGGGGCCTTTTCCTGAAGCTTTCTTT.

V is TRBV6-5 and J is TRBJ2-7, with unresolved D. Between the trimmed V and J ends, which lost 2 bases and 10 bases, there was a span of 9 bases. Germline V lookup: CDR1 MNHEY, CDR2 SVGAGI. This CDR3 is 11 amino acids long. The CDR3 DNA follows: TGTGCCAGCAGTTACAGTGGGAACCAGTACTTC. Protein sequence: CASSYSGNQYF.

The chain joins TRBV3-1 to TRBJ2-7, with TRBD2 matching 9 bases. V was pared by 2 bases and J by 0 bases, with 8 bases of the junction left unmatched. CDR3 size: 17 residues. CDR1 LGHDT and CDR2 YNNKEL come from the germline V gene (reference sequence). Written as DNA, the CDR3 is TGTGCCAGCAGCCAAAATCGAGCGGGAGGAGTCTCCTACGAGCAGTACTTC. Protein sequence: CASSQNRAGGVSYEQYF.

This clonotype has a handful of counts. V usage is TRBV5-1 and J usage is TRBJ1-3; maybe TRBD1 (5 bases). The length of the CDR3 is 16 residues. Trimming removed 0 bases at V and 0 bases at J, with 10 bases between. Germline CDR1 reads SGHRS; CDR2 reads YFSETQ. In DNA form, the CDR3 reads TGCGCCAGCAGCTTGGCAGGGATCAACTCTGGAAACACCATATATTTT. Translation gives CASSLAGINSGNTIYF.

This chain uses TRBV6-4 with TRBJ2-1, with D hard to call. Germline CDR1 MRHNA, CDR2 SNTAGT. V lost 2 bases, J lost 1 base, and 9 bases lay in between. This CDR3 is built from 15 residues. The CDR3 DNA is TGTGCCAGCAGTGACAGTATAGGGTCCTACAATGAGCAGTTCTTC. Amino acid sequence: CASSDSIGSYNEQFF.

This clonotype has more than one count but fewer than ten. V gene TRBV7-6 combines with J gene TRBJ1-3; D is undetermined. The V gene lost 5 bases and the J gene lost 2 bases, with 13 bases spanning the gap. The CDR3 is 15 amino acids. Germline V CDR1 and CDR2: SGHVS, FNYEAQ. CDR3 sequence (DNA): TGTGCCAGCAGCCCCATCGCTAATACTGGAAACACCATATATTTT. The encoded protein is CASSPIANTGNTIYF.

This clonotype was observed many times. This rearrangement joins TRBV7-9 to TRBJ2-1, with a tentative D call TRBD1 (5 bases). Trimming shortened V by 6 bases and J by 2 bases, and 14 bases separated the two germline ends. This CDR3 region has 15 residues. CDR1 is SEHNR and CDR2 is FQNEAQ in the germline V gene (reference sequence). DNA of the CDR3: TGTGCCAGCAGGCCCAGGGAAACTACCTACAATGAGCAGTTCTTC. Amino acid sequence: CASRPRETTYNEQFF.

This chain links TRBV7-2 with TRBJ1-4, with D perhaps matching TRBD1 (6 bases). The CDR3 has 14 residues. Germline lookup yields CDR1 SGHTA and CDR2 FQGNSA. V was trimmed by 6 bases and J by 3 bases, leaving 11 bases between them. CDR3 residues: CASSRGLANEKLFF. The CDR3 DNA follows: TGTGCCAGCAGTCGGGGGCTTGCTAATGAAAAACTGTTTTTT. The complete variable domain, with remaining parts taken from reference TRBV7-2 and TRBJ1-4, reads GAGVSQSPSNKVTEKGKDVELRCDPISGHTALYWYRQSLGQGLEFLIYFQGNSAPDKSGLPSDRFSAERTGGSVSTLTIQRTQQEDSAVYLCASSRGLANEKLFFGSGTQLSVL.

The chain links TRBV12-3 or TRBV12-4 to TRBJ2-7, with 9 bases identical to TRBD2. This CDR3 has 14 amino acids. Trimming took 5 bases from V and 6 from J; bases not matched to a gene: 8. The CDR3 DNA reads as TGTGCCAGCAGTCCCACTAGCGGGCTTGTCGAGCAGTACTTC. Protein sequence: CASSPTSGLVEQYF.

This clonotype has a handful of counts. V gene TRBV3-1 combines with J gene TRBJ2-7; D gene unclear. Looked up from germline, CDR1 is LGHDT and CDR2 is YNNKEL (reference sequence). This CDR3 region has 13 residues. The germline V and J ends were trimmed by 7 bases and 12 bases, with 22 bases remaining between them. The CDR3 bases are TGTGCCAGCACTCCGGGTCTCACCGCCCCGGCGTACTTC. Residues: CASTPGLTAPAYF.

This chain uses TRBV2 with TRBJ2-1; 8 bases agree with TRBD1. V lost 3 bases to trimming and J lost 5 bases; unmatched junction nucleotides: 9. This CDR3 contains 16 residues. Germline-derived CDR1 and CDR2 are SNHLY and FYNNEI. CDR3 in amino acids: CASSDIRTGTNNEQFF. CDR3 nucleotides: TGTGCCAGCAGTGATATCCGGACAGGGACCAACAATGAGCAGTTCTTC.

This chain connects TRBV4-1 to TRBJ1-5; no clear D. This CDR3 region has 14 residues. Trimming took off 0 bases at V and 12 bases at J, with 15 bases between the two ends. Per germline, CDR1 MGHRA and CDR2 YSYEKL. CDR3 bases: TGCGCCAGCAGCCAAGATCTAGGTCAAAGCGGCCAGCATTTT. Its translation is CASSQDLGQSGQHF.

This clonotype showed up many times. This sequence joins TRBV20-1 and TRBJ1-2, with D unresolved. V shed 8 bases and J shed 8 bases, with 18 bases lying between them. The germline V gene encodes CDR1 DFQATT and CDR2 SNEGSKA (reference sequence). The length of the CDR3 is 12 residues. In nucleotides, the CDR3 is TGCAGTAAAACCTGGGCCAAGAGGGGCTACACCTTC. As protein: CSKTWAKRGYTF.

This clonotype was seen at least ten times. V and J are TRBV18 and TRBJ2-7, with D possibly being TRBD1 or TRBD2 (5 bases each). The CDR3 sequence is 13 residues long. V gave up 1 base and J gave up 4 bases, with 8 bases separating them. CDR1 KGHSH and CDR2 LQKENI come from the germline V gene. The CDR3 nucleotides are TGTGCCAGCTCACCACTGGGGGTGTACGAGCAGTACTTC. As protein: CASSPLGVYEQYF.

V gene TRBV6-2 or TRBV6-3 combines with J gene TRBJ2-7; 8 bases match TRBD1. Losses at the gene ends were 6 bases for V and 0 bases for J; bases not matched to a gene: 7. CDR3 length equals 15 residues. Germline lookup yields CDR1 MNHEY and CDR2 SVGEGT. In nucleotides, the CDR3 is TGTGCCAGCAGACCCGGGACAGGTTTCTCCTACGAGCAGTACTTC. It yields the protein CASRPGTGFSYEQYF.

The table lists this clonotype with many counts. The genes are TRBV4-2 and TRBJ1-2; 8 bases are shared with TRBD1. This CDR3 is built from 15 residues. Looked up from germline, CDR1 is LGHNA and CDR2 is YNFKEQ. With 1 base clipped from V and 0 bases from J, the junction kept 1 base outside the gene matches. CDR3 nucleotides: TGTGCCAGCAGCCAAGGGACAGGGACTAACTATGGCTACACCTTC. This translates into CASSQGTGTNYGYTF.

This clonotype was seen more than once but under ten times. V and J are TRBV28 and TRBJ2-7, with D perhaps matching TRBD2 (6 bases). Trimming shortened V by 3 bases and J by 8 bases, and 20 bases separated the two germline ends. In germline, CDR1 is MDHEN, CDR2 SYDVKM. CDR3 size: 15 residues. The CDR3 DNA reads TGTGCCAGCAGTTTGGGTGTTAGCGGTCTTAAAAAGCAGTACTTC. This encodes CASSLGVSGLKKQYF.

This clonotype appeared a few times. This chain connects TRBV5-1 to TRBJ2-5, with D unresolved. CDR3 length: 13 residues. The germline V gene encodes CDR1 SGHRS and CDR2 YFSETQ. The ends were cut back, 0 bases at V and 5 bases at J, with 8 bases in the middle. In nucleotides, the CDR3 is TGCGCCAGCAGCTTGGTAACCCAGGAGACCCAGTACTTC. Amino acids: CASSLVTQETQYF. Drawing the rest from reference TRBV5-1 and TRBJ2-5, the complete variable domain is KAGVTQTPRYLIKTRGQQVTLSCSPISGHRSVSWYQQTPGQGLQFLFEYFSETQRNKGNFPGRFSGRQFSNSRSEMNVSTLELGDSALYLCASSLVTQETQYFGPGTRLLVL.

This clonotype was observed at least ten times. The chain recombines TRBV7-2 with TRBJ2-1, with 10 positions matching TRBD2. Germline CDR1 SGHTA, CDR2 FQGNSA. This CDR3 has 15 residues. Trimming cost V 5 bases and J 10 bases; bases outside gene matches: 11. The CDR3 protein is CASSPGGLAGAEQFF. The CDR3 region has the DNA TGTGCCAGCAGCCCAGGGGGTCTAGCGGGAGCAGAGCAGTTCTTC.

This clonotype came up many times. The chain is built from TRBV6-4 and TRBJ2-1, with a tentative D call TRBD2 (6 bases). The germline V gene has CDR1 MRHNA and CDR2 SNTAGT. V shed 7 bases and J shed 0 bases, with 10 bases lying between them. The CDR3 spans 14 residues. CDR3 DNA: TGTGCCAGCAACGGGAGCCACTCCTACAATGAGCAGTTCTTC. Amino acid sequence: CASNGSHSYNEQFF.

This clonotype was seen ten or more times. This rearrangement joins TRBV11-2 to TRBJ2-3; unclear D gene. CDR1 is SGHAT, CDR2 FQNNGV, per germline. The CDR3 runs to 15 residues. Between the trimmed V and J ends, which lost 5 bases and 5 bases, there was a span of 17 bases. The chain's CDR3 is CASSPPNPRRDTQYF. In nucleotides, the CDR3 is TGTGCCAGCAGCCCTCCGAACCCCCGCAGAGATACGCAGTATTTT. Together with reference TRBV11-2 and TRBJ2-3, the CDR3 gives the full variable domain: EAGVAQSPRYKIIEKRQSVAFWCNPISGHATLYWYQQILGQGPKLLIQFQNNGVVDDSQLPKDRFSAERLKGVDSTLKIQPAKLEDSAVYLCASSPPNPRRDTQYFGPGTRLTVL.